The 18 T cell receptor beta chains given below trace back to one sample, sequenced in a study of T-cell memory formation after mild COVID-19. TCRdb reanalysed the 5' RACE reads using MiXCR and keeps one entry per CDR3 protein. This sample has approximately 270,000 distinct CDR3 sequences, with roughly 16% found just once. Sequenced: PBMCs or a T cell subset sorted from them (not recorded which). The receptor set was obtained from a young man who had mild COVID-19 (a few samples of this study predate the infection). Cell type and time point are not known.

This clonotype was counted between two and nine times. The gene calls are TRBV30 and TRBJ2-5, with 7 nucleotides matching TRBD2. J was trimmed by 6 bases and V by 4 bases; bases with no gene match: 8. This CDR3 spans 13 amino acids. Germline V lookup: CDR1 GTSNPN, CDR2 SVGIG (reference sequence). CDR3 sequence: CAWMKIAGKTQYF. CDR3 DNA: TGTGCCTGGATGAAAATAGCGGGCAAGACCCAGTACTTC.

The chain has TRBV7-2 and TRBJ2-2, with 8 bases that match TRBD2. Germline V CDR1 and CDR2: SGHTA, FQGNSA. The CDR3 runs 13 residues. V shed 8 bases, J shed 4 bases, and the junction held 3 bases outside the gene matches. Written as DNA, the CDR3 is TGTGCCAGCCGCGGGGGGCTCACCGGGGAGCTGTTTTTT. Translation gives CASRGGLTGELFF.

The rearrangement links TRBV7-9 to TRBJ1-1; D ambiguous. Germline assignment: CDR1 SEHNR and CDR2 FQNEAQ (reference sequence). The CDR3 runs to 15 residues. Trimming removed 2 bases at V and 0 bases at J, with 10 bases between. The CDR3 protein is CASSLIIGLNTEAFF. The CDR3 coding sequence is TGTGCCAGCAGCTTAATCATAGGCCTGAACACTGAAGCTTTCTTT.

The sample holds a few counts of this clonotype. CDR3 DNA sequence: TGCGCCAGCCGTCCGGGCCCCACCGAACGGCAGGGACGGGAGACCCAGTACTTC. Translation gives CASRPGPTERQGRETQYF. The rearrangement joins TRBV4-1 to TRBJ2-5; tentatively, D is TRBD1 or TRBD2 (5 bases each). Germline V gives CDR1 MGHRA, CDR2 YSYEKL. V was pared by 8 bases and J by 5 bases, with 30 bases between. This CDR3 has 18 residues.

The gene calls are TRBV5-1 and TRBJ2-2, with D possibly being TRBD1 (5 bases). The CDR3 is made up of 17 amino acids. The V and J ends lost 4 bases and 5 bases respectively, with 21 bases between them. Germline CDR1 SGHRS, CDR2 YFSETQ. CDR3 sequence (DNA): TGCGCCAGCAGCCCTAGTCGACAGCTGACGAGGACCGGGGAGCTGTTTTTT. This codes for CASSPSRQLTRTGELFF.

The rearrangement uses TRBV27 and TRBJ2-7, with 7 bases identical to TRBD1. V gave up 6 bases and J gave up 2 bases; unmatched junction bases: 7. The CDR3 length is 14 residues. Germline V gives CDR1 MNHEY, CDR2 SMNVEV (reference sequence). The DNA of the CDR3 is TGTGCCAGCAGCCGTGGGGGACAGACCTACGAGCAGTACTTC. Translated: CASSRGGQTYEQYF.

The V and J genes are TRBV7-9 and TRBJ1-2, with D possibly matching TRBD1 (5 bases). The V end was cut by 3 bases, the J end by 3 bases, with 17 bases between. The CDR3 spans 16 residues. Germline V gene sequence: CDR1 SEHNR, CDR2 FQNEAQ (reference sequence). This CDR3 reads CASSFAGASEYYGYTF. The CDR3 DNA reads TGTGCCAGCAGCTTTGCCGGGGCGTCGGAGTACTATGGCTACACCTTC. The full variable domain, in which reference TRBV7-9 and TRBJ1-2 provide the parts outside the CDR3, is DTGVSQNPRHKITKRGQNVTFRCDPISEHNRLYWYRQTLGQGPEFLTYFQNEAQLEKSRLLSDRFSAERPKGSFSTLEIQRTEQGDSAMYLCASSFAGASEYYGYTFGSGTRLTVV.

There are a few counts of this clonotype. CDR3 in amino acids: CASSHRGEVGNTIYF. The CDR3 DNA is TGTGCCAGCAGCCACAGGGGAGAGGTTGGAAACACCATATATTTT. The rearrangement uses TRBV7-2 and TRBJ1-3; 7 nucleotides line up with TRBD1. This CDR3 is built from 15 residues. After removal of 5 bases from V and 3 bases from J, the junction contained 7 bases not matched to a gene. Germline-derived CDR1 and CDR2 are SGHTA and FQGNSA.

The CDR3 protein is CSARRLAGRQTQYF. In nucleotides, the CDR3 is TGCAGTGCTAGAAGACTAGCGGGGCGACAGACCCAGTACTTC. This chain connects TRBV20-1 to TRBJ2-5; 11 nucleotides line up with TRBD2. Germline CDR1 and CDR2: DFQATT and SNEGSKA (reference sequence). This CDR3 is built from 14 residues. The V gene end was trimmed by 2 bases and the J gene end by 6 bases; junction bases not matched to a gene: 5.

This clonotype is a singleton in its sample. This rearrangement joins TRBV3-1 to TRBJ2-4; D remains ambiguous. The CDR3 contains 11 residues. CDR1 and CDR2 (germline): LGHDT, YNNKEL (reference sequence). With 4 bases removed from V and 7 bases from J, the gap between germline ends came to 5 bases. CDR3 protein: CASSLSNIQYF. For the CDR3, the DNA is TGTGCCAGCAGCCTCTCTAACATTCAGTACTTC. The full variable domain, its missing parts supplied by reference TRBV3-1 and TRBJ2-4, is DTAVSQTPKYLVTQMGNDKSIKCEQNLGHDTMYWYKQDSKKFLKIMFSYNNKELIINETVPNRFSPKSPDKAHLNLHINSLELGDSAVYFCASSLSNIQYFGAGTRLSVL.

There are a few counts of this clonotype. CDR3 nucleotide sequence: TGCGCCAGCAGCCTAGGCCCCAATCGGGGCACGGAGACCCAGTACTTC. Its protein product is CASSLGPNRGTETQYF. The V call is TRBV4-3, the J call TRBJ2-5; D tentatively reads TRBD1 or TRBD2 (5 bases each). This CDR3 has 16 residues. V dropped 4 bases and J dropped 5 bases, with 20 bases sitting between them. The germline V gene encodes CDR1 LGHNA and CDR2 YSLEER.

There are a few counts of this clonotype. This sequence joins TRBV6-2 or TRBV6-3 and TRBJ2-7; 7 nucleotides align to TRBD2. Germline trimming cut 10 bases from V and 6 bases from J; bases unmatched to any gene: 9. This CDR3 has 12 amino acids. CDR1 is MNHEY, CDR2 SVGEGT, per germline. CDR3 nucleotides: TGTGCCACCGGGACTACTCTACTCGAGCAGTACGTC. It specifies CATGTTLLEQYV.

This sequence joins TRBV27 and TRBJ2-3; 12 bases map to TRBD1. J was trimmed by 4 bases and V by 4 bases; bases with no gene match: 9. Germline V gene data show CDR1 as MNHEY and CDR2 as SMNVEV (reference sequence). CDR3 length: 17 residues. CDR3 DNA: TGTGCCAGCAGTTGGGTGAGCCGGGACAGGGGGCCAGATACGCAGTATTTT. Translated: CASSWVSRDRGPDTQYF.

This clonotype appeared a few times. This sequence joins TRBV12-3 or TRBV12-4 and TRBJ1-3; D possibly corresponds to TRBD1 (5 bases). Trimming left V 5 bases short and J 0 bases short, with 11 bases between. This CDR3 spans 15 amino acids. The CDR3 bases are TGTGCCAGCAGTAGCAGGGAATACTCTGGAAACACCATATATTTT. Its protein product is CASSSREYSGNTIYF.

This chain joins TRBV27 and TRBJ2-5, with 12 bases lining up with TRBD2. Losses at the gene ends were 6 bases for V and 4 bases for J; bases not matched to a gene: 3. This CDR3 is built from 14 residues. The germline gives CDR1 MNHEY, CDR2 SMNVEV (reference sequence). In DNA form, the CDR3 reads TGTGCCAGCAGACTAGCGGGGGGCGGAGAGACCCAGTACTTC. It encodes CASRLAGGGETQYF.

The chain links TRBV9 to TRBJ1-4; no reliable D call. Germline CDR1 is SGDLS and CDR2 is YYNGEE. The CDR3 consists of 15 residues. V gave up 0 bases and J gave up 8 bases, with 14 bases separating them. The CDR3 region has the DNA TGTGCCAGCAGCGTAGGGGCGGCCTCGGGGGAAAAACTGTTTTTT. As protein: CASSVGAASGEKLFF.

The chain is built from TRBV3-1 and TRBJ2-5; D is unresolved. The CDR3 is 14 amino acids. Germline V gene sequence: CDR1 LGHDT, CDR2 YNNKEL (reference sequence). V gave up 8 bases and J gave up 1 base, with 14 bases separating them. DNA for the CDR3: TGTGCCAGCTGCTCCCGAGCCTTCCAAGAGACCCAGTACTTC. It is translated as CASCSRAFQETQYF.

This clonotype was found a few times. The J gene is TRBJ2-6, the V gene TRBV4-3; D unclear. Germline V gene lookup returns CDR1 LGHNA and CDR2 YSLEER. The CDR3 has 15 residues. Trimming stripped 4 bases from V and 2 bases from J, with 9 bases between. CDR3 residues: CASSPDLPGANVLTF. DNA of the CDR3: TGCGCCAGCAGCCCGGACCTCCCTGGGGCCAACGTCCTGACTTTC.